This entry lists 11 T cell receptor beta chains sequenced from one sample in a study of blood T cell repertoires in COVID-19. Here immunoSEQ multiplex PCR was the method, and the copy in TCRdb shows in-frame clones only, minus some. The sample records about 190,000 clones, 78% being singletons. The specimen sequenced was PBMCs or T cells enriched from blood (not recorded which). The receptors shown here come from a woman between 50 and 59 years old who had recovered from COVID-19.

A few counts support this clone. V usage is TRBV7-2 and J usage is TRBJ2-1; D is unclear. Germline V CDR1 and CDR2: SGHTA, FQGNSA. The CDR3 is 15 amino acids. The V gene lost 2 bases and the J gene lost 0 bases, with 8 bases spanning the gap. The CDR3 DNA follows: TGTGCCAGCAGCTTATTGAGTGCCTCCTACAATGAGCAGTTCTTC. It specifies CASSLLSASYNEQFF.

CDR3 coding DNA: TGTGCCACCAGCAGAGATCCATCGGGACAGAGCTATGGCTACACCTTC. This encodes CATSRDPSGQSYGYTF. This sequence joins TRBV15 and TRBJ1-2, with 7 bases aligning to TRBD1. CDR1 is LNHNV and CDR2 is YYDKDF in the germline V gene (reference sequence). The J segment lost 4 bases and the V segment lost 0 bases, leaving 8 bases of the junction unmatched. The CDR3 extends over 16 amino acids. Full variable domain (outside the CDR3, taken from reference TRBV15 and TRBJ1-2): DAMVIQNPRYQVTQFGKPVTLSCSQTLNHNVMYWYQQKSSQAPKLLFHYYDKDFNNEADTPDNFQSRRPNTSFCFLDIRSPGLGDTAMYLCATSRDPSGQSYGYTFGSGTRLTVV.

The chain carries TRBV4-2 and TRBJ2-1; 9 nucleotides agree with TRBD2. V shed 0 bases and J 4 bases; nucleotides not matched to a gene: 4. Germline loops: CDR1 LGHNA, CDR2 YNFKEQ. The CDR3 consists of 16 residues. This chain's CDR3 is CASSQEFAGGYNEQFF. The CDR3 coding sequence is TGTGCCAGCAGCCAAGAGTTTGCGGGAGGGTACAATGAGCAGTTCTTC.

V is TRBV12-3 or TRBV12-4 and J is TRBJ2-1; D possibly corresponds to TRBD2 (6 bases). The V end lost 4 bases, the J end lost 8 bases, and 12 bases lay between the germline ends. CDR3 length: 13 residues. The CDR3 coding sequence is TGTGCCAGCAGTTCCCGCCCGGGGGATGAGCAGTTCTTC. Its protein product is CASSSRPGDEQFF.

This clone was counted once. The chain uses TRBV5-4 and TRBJ2-5; D is ambiguous. In germline, CDR1 is SGHNT, CDR2 YYREEE (reference sequence). Trimming cost V 4 bases and J 3 bases, with 7 bases left between them. This CDR3 has 12 residues. The CDR3, as DNA: TGTGCCAGCAGCGATCCGGAAGAGACCCAGTACTTC. Its translation is CASSDPEETQYF.

The gene calls are TRBV4-3 and TRBJ2-7, with D tentatively TRBD1 (6 bases). V gave up 1 base and J gave up 4 bases, with 14 bases separating them. CDR3 length: 15 residues. CDR1 and CDR2 from the germline V gene are LGHNA and YSLEER. The CDR3 DNA follows: TGCGCCAGCAGCCAAGTTGGCAGGGGCCCTTACGAGCAGTACTTC. This sequence encodes CASSQVGRGPYEQYF.

This clone came up a few times. The V gene is TRBV28, the J gene TRBJ1-2; TRBD1 might be the D (6 bases). The CDR3 is 16 residues long. The V gene's germline CDR1 is MDHEN and CDR2 SYDVKM. V was pared by 2 bases and J by 0 bases, with 13 bases between. Here the CDR3 DNA reads TGTGCCAGCAGTTTACCTACTGGGGGCACTAACTATGGCTACACCTTC. It translates to CASSLPTGGTNYGYTF.

The V and J genes are TRBV3-1 (or the pseudogene TRBV3-2) and TRBJ2-7; 8 bases agree with TRBD1. The CDR3 covers 14 residues. V dropped 4 bases and J dropped 2; count of bases not matched to a gene: 4. Germline loops: CDR1 LGHDT, CDR2 YNNKEL (reference sequence). The CDR3 spells CASSRDRKTYEQYF. The CDR3 DNA sequence: TGTGCCAGCAGCCGGGACAGGAAGACCTACGAGCAGTACTTC.

The chain couples TRBV11-2 to TRBJ2-7; 7 bases line up with TRBD1. With V trimmed by 5 bases and J by 7 bases, 11 bases remained unmatched. CDR3 length equals 14 residues. The germline CDR1 and CDR2 sequences are SGHAT and FQNNGV. The CDR3 here is CASSGQVTLGEQYF. The CDR3 DNA is TGTGCCAGCAGCGGACAGGTAACCCTTGGGGAGCAGTACTTC.

V usage is TRBV6-5 and J usage is TRBJ1-5; tentative D call: TRBD1 (5 bases). The CDR3 is 15 amino acids. The V and J ends lost 7 bases and 0 bases respectively, with 13 bases between them. The germline CDR1 and CDR2 sequences are MNHEY and SVGAGI. Written as DNA, the CDR3 is TGTGCCAGCACCAAGGGGCGGAATAGCAATCAGCCCCAGCATTTT. It is translated as CASTKGRNSNQPQHF.

The chain employs TRBV5-4 and TRBJ2-1, with TRBD1 as a possible D gene (6 bases). This CDR3 has 15 amino acids. The V and J ends lost 3 bases and 1 base respectively, with 11 bases between them. Germline loops: CDR1 SGHNT, CDR2 YYREEE (reference sequence). The CDR3 is CASSSGQQSYNEQFF. CDR3 coding DNA: TGTGCCAGCAGCTCCGGACAGCAGTCCTACAATGAGCAGTTCTTC.